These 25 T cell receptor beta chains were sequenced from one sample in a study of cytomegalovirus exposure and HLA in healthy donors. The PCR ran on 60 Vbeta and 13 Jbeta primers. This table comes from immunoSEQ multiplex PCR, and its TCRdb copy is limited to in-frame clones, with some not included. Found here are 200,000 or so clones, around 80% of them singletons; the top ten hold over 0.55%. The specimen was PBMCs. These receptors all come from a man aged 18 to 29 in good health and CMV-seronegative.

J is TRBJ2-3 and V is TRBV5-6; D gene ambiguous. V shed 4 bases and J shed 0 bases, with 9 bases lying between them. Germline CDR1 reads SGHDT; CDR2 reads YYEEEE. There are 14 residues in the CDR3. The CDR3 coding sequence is TGTGCCAGCAGCCTGGTACAGAGCACAGATACGCAGTATTTT. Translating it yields CASSLVQSTDTQYF.

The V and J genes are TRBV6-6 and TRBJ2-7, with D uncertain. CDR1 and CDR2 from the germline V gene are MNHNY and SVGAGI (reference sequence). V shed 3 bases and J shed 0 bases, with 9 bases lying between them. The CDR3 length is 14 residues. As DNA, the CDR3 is TGTGCCAGCAGTTATGAGGTATCCTCCTACGAGCAGTACTTC. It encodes CASSYEVSSYEQYF.

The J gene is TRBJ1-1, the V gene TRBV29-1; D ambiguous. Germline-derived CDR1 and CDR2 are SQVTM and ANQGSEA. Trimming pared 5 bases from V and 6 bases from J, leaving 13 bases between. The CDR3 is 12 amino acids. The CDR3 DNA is TGCAGCGTTACCCAGAGGGTCGCTGAAGCTTTCTTT. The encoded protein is CSVTQRVAEAFF.

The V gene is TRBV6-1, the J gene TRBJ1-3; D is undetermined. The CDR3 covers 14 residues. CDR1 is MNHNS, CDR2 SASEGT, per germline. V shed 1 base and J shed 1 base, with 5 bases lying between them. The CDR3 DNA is TGTGCCAGCAGTGAAGACGGGTCTGGAAACACCATATATTTT. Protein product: CASSEDGSGNTIYF.

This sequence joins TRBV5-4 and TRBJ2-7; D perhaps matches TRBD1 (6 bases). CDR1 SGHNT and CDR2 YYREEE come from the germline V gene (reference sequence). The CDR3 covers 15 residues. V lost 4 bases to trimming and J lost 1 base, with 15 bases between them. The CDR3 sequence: CASSLGALWSYEQYF. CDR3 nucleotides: TGTGCCAGCAGCCTGGGGGCGTTATGGTCCTACGAGCAGTACTTC.

CDR3 residues: CASSSGQASYYGYTF. CDR3 nucleotide sequence: TGTGCCAGCAGCTCCGGACAGGCTTCTTACTATGGCTACACCTTC. The chain links TRBV6-6 to TRBJ1-2; TRBD1 agrees at 7 bases. The CDR3 runs to 15 residues. Germline lookup yields CDR1 MNHNY and CDR2 SVGAGI (reference sequence). With V trimmed by 6 bases and J by 3 bases, 10 bases remained unmatched.

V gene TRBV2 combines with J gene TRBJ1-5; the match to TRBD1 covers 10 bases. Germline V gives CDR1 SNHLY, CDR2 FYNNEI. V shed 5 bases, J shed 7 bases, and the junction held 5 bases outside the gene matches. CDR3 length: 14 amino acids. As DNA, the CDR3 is TGTGCCAGCAGTTGGGACAGGGGTGGCCAGCCCCAGCATTTT. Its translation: CASSWDRGGQPQHF. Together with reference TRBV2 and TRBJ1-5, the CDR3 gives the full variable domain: EPEVTQTPSHQVTQMGQEVILRCVPISNHLYFYWYRQILGQKVEFLVSFYNNEISEKSEIFDDQFSVERPDGSNFTLKIRSTKLEDSAMYFCASSWDRGGQPQHFGDGTRLSIL.

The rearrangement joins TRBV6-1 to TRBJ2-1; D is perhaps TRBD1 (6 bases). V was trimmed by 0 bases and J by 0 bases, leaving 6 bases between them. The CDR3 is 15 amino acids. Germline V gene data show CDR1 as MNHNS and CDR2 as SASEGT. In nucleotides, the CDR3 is TGTGCCAGCAGTGAAGCAGGGGGCTCCTACAATGAGCAGTTCTTC. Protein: CASSEAGGSYNEQFF.

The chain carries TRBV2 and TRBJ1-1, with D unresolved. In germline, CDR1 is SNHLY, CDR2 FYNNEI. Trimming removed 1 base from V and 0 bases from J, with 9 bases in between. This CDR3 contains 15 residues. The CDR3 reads CASSEVGRLNTEAFF. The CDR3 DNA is TGTGCCAGCAGTGAAGTAGGCAGGCTGAACACTGAAGCTTTCTTT.

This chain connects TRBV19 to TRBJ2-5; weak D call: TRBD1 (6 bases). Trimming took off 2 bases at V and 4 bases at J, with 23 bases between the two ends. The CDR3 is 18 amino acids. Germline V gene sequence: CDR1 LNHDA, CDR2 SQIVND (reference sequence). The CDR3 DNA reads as TGTGCCAGTAGTATACTCGTTTCGTTAGACAGGTTATCAGAGACCCAGTACTTC. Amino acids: CASSILVSLDRLSETQYF.

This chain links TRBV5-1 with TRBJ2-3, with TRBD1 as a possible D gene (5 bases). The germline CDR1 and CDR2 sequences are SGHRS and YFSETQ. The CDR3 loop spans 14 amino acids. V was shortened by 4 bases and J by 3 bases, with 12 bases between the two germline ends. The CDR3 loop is CASSTAGKTDTQYF. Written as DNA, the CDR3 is TGCGCCAGCAGCACGGCAGGGAAGACAGATACGCAGTATTTT.

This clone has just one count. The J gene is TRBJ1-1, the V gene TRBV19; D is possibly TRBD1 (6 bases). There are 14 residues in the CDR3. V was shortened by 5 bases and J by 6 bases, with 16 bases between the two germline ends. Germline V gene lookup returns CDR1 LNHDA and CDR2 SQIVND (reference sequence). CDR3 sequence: CASSLLDRRPEAFF. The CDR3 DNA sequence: TGTGCCAGTAGTCTACTCGACAGGAGACCTGAAGCTTTCTTT.

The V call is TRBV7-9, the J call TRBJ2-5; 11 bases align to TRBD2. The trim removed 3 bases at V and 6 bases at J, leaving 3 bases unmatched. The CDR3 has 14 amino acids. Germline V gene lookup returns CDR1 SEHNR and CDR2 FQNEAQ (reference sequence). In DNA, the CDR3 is TGTGCCAGCAGCTTGACTAGCGGGATGCAGACCCAGTACTTC. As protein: CASSLTSGMQTQYF.

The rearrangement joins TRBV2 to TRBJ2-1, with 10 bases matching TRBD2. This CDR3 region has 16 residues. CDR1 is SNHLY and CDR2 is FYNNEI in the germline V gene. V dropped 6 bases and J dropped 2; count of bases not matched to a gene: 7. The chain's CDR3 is CASSVSGLAAYNEQFF. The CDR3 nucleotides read TGTGCCAGCAGCGTCTCCGGACTAGCGGCCTACAATGAGCAGTTCTTC.

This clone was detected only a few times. CDR3 in amino acids: CASSTPSGTTIDSNQPQHF. The CDR3 region has the DNA TGTGCCAGTAGTACTCCGTCCGGGACAACTATCGATAGCAATCAGCCCCAGCATTTT. This chain uses TRBV19 with TRBJ1-5, with D tentatively TRBD1 (6 bases). The CDR3 runs 19 residues. Trimming took off 4 bases at V and 0 bases at J, with 22 bases between the two ends. CDR1 is LNHDA and CDR2 is SQIVND in the germline V gene (reference sequence).

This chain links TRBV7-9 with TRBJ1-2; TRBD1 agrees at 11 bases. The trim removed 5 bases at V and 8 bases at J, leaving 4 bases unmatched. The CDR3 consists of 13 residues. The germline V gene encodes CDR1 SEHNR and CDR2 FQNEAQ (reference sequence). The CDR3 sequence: CASSRTGGRGYTF. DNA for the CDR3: TGTGCCAGCAGCCGGACAGGGGGCCGGGGCTACACCTTC.

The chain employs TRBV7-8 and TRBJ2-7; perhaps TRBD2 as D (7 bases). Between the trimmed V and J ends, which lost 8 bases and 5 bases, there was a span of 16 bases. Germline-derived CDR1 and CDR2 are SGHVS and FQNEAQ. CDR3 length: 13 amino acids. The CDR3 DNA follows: TGTGCCAGCGGGGGGGGGCTCGTAAACGAGCAGTACTTC. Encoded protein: CASGGGLVNEQYF. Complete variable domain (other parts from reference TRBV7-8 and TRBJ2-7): GAGVSQSPRYKVAKRGQDVALRCDPISGHVSLFWYQQALGQGPEFLTYFQNEAQLDKSGLPSDRFFAERPEGSVSTLKIQRTQQEDSAVYLCASGGGLVNEQYFGPGTRLTVT.

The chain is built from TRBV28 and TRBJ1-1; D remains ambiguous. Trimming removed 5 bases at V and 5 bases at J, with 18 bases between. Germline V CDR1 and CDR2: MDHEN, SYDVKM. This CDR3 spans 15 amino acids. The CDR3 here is CASSAAGYRMTEAFF. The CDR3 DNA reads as TGTGCCAGCAGTGCCGCCGGGTACCGGATGACTGAAGCTTTCTTT.

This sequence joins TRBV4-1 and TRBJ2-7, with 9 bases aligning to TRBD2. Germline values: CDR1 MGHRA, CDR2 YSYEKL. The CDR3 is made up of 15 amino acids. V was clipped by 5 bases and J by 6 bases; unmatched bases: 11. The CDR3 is CASSLAGVPLGEQYF. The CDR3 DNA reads TGCGCCAGCAGCTTAGCGGGAGTTCCCCTCGGCGAGCAGTACTTC.

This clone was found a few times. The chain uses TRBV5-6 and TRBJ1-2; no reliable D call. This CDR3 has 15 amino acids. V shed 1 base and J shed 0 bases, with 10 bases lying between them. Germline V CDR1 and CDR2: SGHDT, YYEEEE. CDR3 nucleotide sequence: TGTGCCAGCAGCTTGATGAGAGAGTCTAACTATGGCTACACCTTC. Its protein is CASSLMRESNYGYTF.

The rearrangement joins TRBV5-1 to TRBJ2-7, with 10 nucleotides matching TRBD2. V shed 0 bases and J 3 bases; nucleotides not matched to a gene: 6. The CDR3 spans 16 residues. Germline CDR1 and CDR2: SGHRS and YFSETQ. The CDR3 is CASSLGLAGVIYEQYF. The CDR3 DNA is TGCGCCAGCAGCTTGGGGCTAGCGGGAGTAATCTACGAGCAGTACTTC. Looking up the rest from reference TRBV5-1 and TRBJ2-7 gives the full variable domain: KAGVTQTPRYLIKTRGQQVTLSCSPISGHRSVSWYQQTPGQGLQFLFEYFSETQRNKGNFPGRFSGRQFSNSRSEMNVSTLELGDSALYLCASSLGLAGVIYEQYFGPGTRLTVT.

The CDR3 sequence: CASSARTSGQETQYF. The DNA for the CDR3 is TGTGCCAGCAGCGCACGGACTAGCGGTCAAGAGACCCAGTACTTC. The rearrangement uses TRBV5-4 and TRBJ2-5; 10 positions agree with TRBD2. V lost 4 bases to trimming and J lost 2 bases; unmatched junction nucleotides: 5. The CDR3 totals 15 residues. Germline V gene sequence: CDR1 SGHNT, CDR2 YYREEE (reference sequence). Full variable domain (rest looked up from reference TRBV5-4 and TRBJ2-5): ETGVTQSPTHLIKTRGQQVTLRCSSQSGHNTVSWYQQALGQGPQFIFQYYREEENGRGNFPPRFSGLQFPNYSSELNVNALELDDSALYLCASSARTSGQETQYFGPGTRLLVL.

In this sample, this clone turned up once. In DNA, the CDR3 is TGTGCCAGCAGTTACTCGACGGCTAGCGGCTCCTACGAGCAGTACTTC. Its protein is CASSYSTASGSYEQYF. The chain couples TRBV6-5 to TRBJ2-7; 7 bases fit TRBD2. This CDR3 region has 16 residues. V was pared by 0 bases and J by 0 bases, with 5 bases of the junction left unmatched. The V gene's germline CDR1 is MNHEY and CDR2 SVGAGI.

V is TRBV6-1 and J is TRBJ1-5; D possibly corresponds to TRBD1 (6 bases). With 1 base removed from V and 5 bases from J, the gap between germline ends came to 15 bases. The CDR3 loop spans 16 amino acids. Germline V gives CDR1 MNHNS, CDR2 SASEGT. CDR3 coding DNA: TGTGCCAGCAGTGAAGATCATTGGGGGCCCGATCAGCCCCAGCATTTT. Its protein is CASSEDHWGPDQPQHF.

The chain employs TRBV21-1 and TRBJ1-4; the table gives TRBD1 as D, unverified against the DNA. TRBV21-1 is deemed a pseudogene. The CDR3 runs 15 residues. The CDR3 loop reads CASSKRTGRREKLFF. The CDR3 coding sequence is TGTGCCAGCAGCAAAAGGACAGGGAGACGCGAAAAACTGTTTTTT.